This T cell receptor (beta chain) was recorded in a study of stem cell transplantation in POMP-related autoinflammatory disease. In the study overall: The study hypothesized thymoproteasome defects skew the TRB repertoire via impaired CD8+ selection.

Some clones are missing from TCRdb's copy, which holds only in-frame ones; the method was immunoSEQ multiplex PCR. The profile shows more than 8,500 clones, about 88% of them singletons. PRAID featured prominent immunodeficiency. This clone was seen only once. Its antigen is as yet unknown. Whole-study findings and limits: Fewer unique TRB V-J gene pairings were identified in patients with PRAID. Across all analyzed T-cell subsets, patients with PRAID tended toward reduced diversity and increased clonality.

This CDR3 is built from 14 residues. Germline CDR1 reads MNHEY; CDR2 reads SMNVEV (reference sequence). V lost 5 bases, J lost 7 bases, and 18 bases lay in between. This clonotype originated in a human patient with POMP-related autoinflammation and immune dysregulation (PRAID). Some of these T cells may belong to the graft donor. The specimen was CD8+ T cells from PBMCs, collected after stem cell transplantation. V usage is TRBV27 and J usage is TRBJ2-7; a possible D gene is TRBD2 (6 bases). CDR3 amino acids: CASSQTGLLLEQYV. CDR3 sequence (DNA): TGTGCCAGCAGTCAAACGGGACTCCTATTGGAGCAGTACGTC.